A selection of T cell receptor beta chains follows, all from one sample in a study of T-cell reconstitution after alpha-beta-depleted transplantation in children. TCRdb re-analysed the PCR reads in MiXCR, keeping a single row per CDR3 protein. The sample includes roughly 300,000 distinct CDR3 sequences, 10% of them seen just once. The source was PBMCs from the stem cell graft donor, collected from the stem cell graft. The origin of the receptors is a human donor who donated a stem cell graft to a child with acute lymphoblastic leukemia. CDR3s include the opening cysteine and the closing phenylalanine or tryptophan. Each record gives: CDR3 length, V gene, J gene, CDR3 protein.

CDR3 length: 18; V gene: TRBV4-3; J gene: TRBJ2-2; CDR3 protein: CASSQDRMGGLNTGELFF
CDR3 length: 15; V gene: TRBV7-9; J gene: TRBJ1-3; CDR3 protein: CASSSLQGDGNTIYF
CDR3 length: 16; V gene: TRBV5-5; J gene: TRBJ2-2; CDR3 protein: CASSWGDTANTGELFF
CDR3 length: 15; V gene: TRBV6-5; J gene: TRBJ2-2; CDR3 protein: CASNPGRTNTGELFF
CDR3 length: 15; V gene: TRBV10-2; J gene: TRBJ1-1; CDR3 protein: CASSEPGTALPGAFF
CDR3 length: 14; V gene: TRBV11-1; J gene: TRBJ2-7; CDR3 protein: CASSRDRPSYEQYF
CDR3 length: 16; V gene: TRBV4-1; J gene: TRBJ1-4; CDR3 protein: CASSQDYWLGNEKLFF
CDR3 length: 20; V gene: TRBV28; J gene: TRBJ2-3; CDR3 protein: CASSWDRGGMLAGSTDTQYF
CDR3 length: 13; V gene: TRBV29-1; J gene: TRBJ2-7; CDR3 protein: CSAQRDSSYEQYF
CDR3 length: 13; V gene: TRBV29-1; J gene: TRBJ2-1; CDR3 protein: CSASRGPYNEQFF
CDR3 length: 16; V gene: TRBV7-3; J gene: TRBJ2-3; CDR3 protein: CASSHLLAGGPDTQYF
CDR3 length: 14; V gene: TRBV28; J gene: TRBJ2-5; CDR3 protein: CASSLRGAQETQYF
CDR3 length: 14; V gene: TRBV5-1; J gene: TRBJ2-5; CDR3 protein: CASSFHRRQETQYF
CDR3 length: 16; V gene: TRBV7-2; J gene: TRBJ2-7; CDR3 protein: CASSLVGGRDGYEQYF
CDR3 length: 11; V gene: TRBV6-1; J gene: TRBJ1-5; CDR3 protein: CASSDTQPQHF
CDR3 length: 15; V gene: TRBV7-9; J gene: TRBJ2-2; CDR3 protein: CASRQPGLYTGELFF
CDR3 length: 12; V gene: TRBV12-3/TRBV12-4; J gene: TRBJ2-7; CDR3 protein: CASSSGLAGQYF
CDR3 length: 15; V gene: TRBV20-1; J gene: TRBJ2-7; CDR3 protein: CSAPDAGGRSYEQYF
CDR3 length: 13; V gene: TRBV9; J gene: TRBJ2-7; CDR3 protein: CASSAGPGHEQYF
CDR3 length: 15; V gene: TRBV12-3/TRBV12-4; J gene: TRBJ2-3; CDR3 protein: CASSRRDVSTDTQYF
CDR3 length: 15; V gene: TRBV6-1; J gene: TRBJ2-1; CDR3 protein: CASIQGGLGTDEQFF
CDR3 length: 15; V gene: TRBV28; J gene: TRBJ2-7; CDR3 protein: CASSLWGTSTYEQYF